The clone carrying this T cell receptor beta chain appeared once. The record originates from a study of blood T cell repertoires in COVID-19. Background on the study: In each case, the material was cDNA or gDNA derived from T cells, B-cell-depleted T cells, or PBMCs.

Clones were sequenced by immunoSEQ multiplex PCR, and TCRdb holds only the in-frame ones, with some missing. The table shows hundreds of thousands of clones, with approximately 79% occurring only once. Looked up from germline, CDR1 is DFQATT and CDR2 is SNEGSKA (reference sequence). The V end was cut by 4 bases, the J end by 3 bases, with 7 bases between. The CDR3 is 11 residues long. Sample: peripheral blood. The sequence was obtained from a middle-aged woman with active or convalescent COVID-19. J is TRBJ2-7 and V is TRBV20-1, with D unclear. The CDR3 coding sequence is TGCAGTGCTATACACCGCTACGAGCAGTACTTC. It translates to CSAIHRYEQYF.